This entry features one T cell receptor (beta chain) sequence. As yet, its antigen is unknown. Sequencing was performed with immunoSEQ multiplex PCR; in TCRdb, only in-frame clones are kept and a portion is missing. The sample consists of 96,000 or so clones, more than 85% of them appearing once. Time point denoted: cycle 4 day 1 (C4D1), after less than 7 weeks of nivolumab. All patients experienced relapse after autologous stem cell transplantation, and brentuximab vedotin exposure was variable. Trimming shortened V by 2 bases and J by 0 bases, and 4 bases separated the two germline ends. CDR1 and CDR2 from the germline V gene are SNHLY and FYNNEI. The CDR3 length is 14 residues. This sample stems from a study of PD-1 blockade in classical Hodgkin lymphoma. Study as a whole: Patients got intravenous nivolumab 3 mg/kg every 2 weeks. Findings and limits, study-wide: Among the patients, those starting nivolumab under 1 year after ASCT were excluded. The study found complete responders had baseline diversity similar to newly diagnosed patients.

The specimen comprised peripheral blood mononuclear cells (PBMCs), sampled before the fourth cycle of nivolumab. The chain links TRBV2 to TRBJ2-2; D unclear. This TCR was recovered from a human donor with classical Hodgkin lymphoma. The CDR3 protein is CASSERTNTGELFF. CDR3 in DNA: TGTGCCAGCAGTGAAAGGACGAACACCGGGGAGCTGTTTTTT.